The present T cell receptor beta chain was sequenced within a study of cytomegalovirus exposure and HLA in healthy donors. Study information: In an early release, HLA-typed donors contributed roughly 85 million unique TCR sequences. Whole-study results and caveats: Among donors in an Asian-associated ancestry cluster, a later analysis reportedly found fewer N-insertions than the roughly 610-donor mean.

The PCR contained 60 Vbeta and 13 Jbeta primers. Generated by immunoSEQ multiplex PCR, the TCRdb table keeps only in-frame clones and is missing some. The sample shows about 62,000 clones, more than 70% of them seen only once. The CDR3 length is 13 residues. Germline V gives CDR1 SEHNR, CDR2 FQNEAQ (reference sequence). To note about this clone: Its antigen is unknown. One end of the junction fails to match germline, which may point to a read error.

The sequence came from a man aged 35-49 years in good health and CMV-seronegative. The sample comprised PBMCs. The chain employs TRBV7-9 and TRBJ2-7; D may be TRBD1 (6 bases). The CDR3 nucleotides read TGTTCCAGCAGCCACCCTCAGGGGTACGAGCAGTACTTC. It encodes CSSSHPQGYEQYF.